A selection of T cell receptor beta chains follows, all from one sample in a study of blood T cells in healthy people across ages. TCRdb processed the 5' RACE reads anew with MiXCR; each CDR3 protein has one entry. Seen here are around 400,000 distinct CDR3 sequences, roughly half observed once, and the top ten hold around 50%. The specimen was blood. All receptors derive from a man aged 60 to 69 in good health. CDR3s include the opening cysteine and the closing phenylalanine or tryptophan. The D gene is left open where the match is weak. Rows give clone size only sometimes, using once, few, many, or a class for an expanded clone.

j_call,v_call,d_call,cdr3_length,clone_size,cdr3_nt,cdr3_aa
TRBJ2-2,TRBV20-1,TRBD1,14,.,TGCAGTGCTCGCAAAGGGGGCAACACCGGGGAGCTGTTTTTT,CSARKGGNTGELFF
TRBJ1-4,TRBV3-1,.,16,.,TGTGCCAGCAGCCCTTCGTCACGAGCAACTAATGAAAAACTGTTTTTT,CASSPSSRATNEKLFF
TRBJ2-7,TRBV20-1,TRBD2,14,.,TGCAGTGCCACTACTAGCGGGCTTACCTACGAGCAGTACTTC,CSATTSGLTYEQYF
TRBJ2-1,TRBV20-1,TRBD2,15,few,TGCAGTGCTACCCTTCGACGAGCGGGAGCCGATGAGCAGTTCTTC,CSATLRRAGADEQFF
TRBJ2-7,TRBV6-5,.,14,.,TGTGCCAGCAGTTACTCTAAACGAGGCTACGAGCAGTACTTC,CASSYSKRGYEQYF
TRBJ1-1,TRBV4-3,.,15,.,TGCGCCAGCAGCCAAGTCGGTTCCATGAACACTGAAGCTTTCTTT,CASSQVGSMNTEAFF
TRBJ1-2,TRBV5-6,TRBD1,15,.,TGTGCCAGCAGCTTCACAGGGGGCCTGGGCTATGGCTACACCTTC,CASSFTGGLGYGYTF
TRBJ2-5,TRBV4-2,.,14,.,TGTGCCAGCAGCCAAGGACAGATCCAAGAGACCCAGTACTTC,CASSQGQIQETQYF
TRBJ1-2,TRBV12-3/TRBV12-4,.,14,.,TGTGCCAGCAGTTTAGGACCCCGGGGCTATGGCTACACCTTC,CASSLGPRGYGYTF
TRBJ2-4,TRBV28,TRBD1,15,.,TGTGCCAGCAGTACCCAAACAGGGGTCAAAAACATTCAGTACTTC,CASSTQTGVKNIQYF
TRBJ2-4,TRBV20-1,.,16,.,TGCAGTGCTAGCCCACTGATTGAGGGGGCCAAAAACATTCAGTACTTC,CSASPLIEGAKNIQYF
TRBJ1-2,TRBV4-2,.,16,.,TGTGCCAGCAGCCAAGATGGCCGTGGTACAGGCTATGGCTACACCTTC,CASSQDGRGTGYGYTF
TRBJ2-7,TRBV7-8,TRBD2,14,few,TGTGCCAGCAGCGGTAGCGGGATAGGCTACGAGCAGTACTTC,CASSGSGIGYEQYF
TRBJ2-7,TRBV12-3/TRBV12-4,.,11,.,TGTGCCAGCAGTCACTCGGGGCAGCAGTACTTC,CASSHSGQQYF